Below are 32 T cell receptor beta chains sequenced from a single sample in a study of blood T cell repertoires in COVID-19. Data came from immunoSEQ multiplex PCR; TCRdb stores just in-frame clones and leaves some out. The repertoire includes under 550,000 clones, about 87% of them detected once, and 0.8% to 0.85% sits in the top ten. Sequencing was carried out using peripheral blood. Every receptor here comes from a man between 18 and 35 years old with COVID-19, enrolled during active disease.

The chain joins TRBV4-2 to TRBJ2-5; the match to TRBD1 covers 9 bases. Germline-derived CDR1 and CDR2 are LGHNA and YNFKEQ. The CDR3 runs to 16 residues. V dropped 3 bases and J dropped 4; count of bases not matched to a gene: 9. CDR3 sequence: CASSHEGTGSLETQYF. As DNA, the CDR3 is TGTGCCAGCAGCCACGAGGGGACAGGGAGTTTAGAGACCCAGTACTTC.

CDR3 sequence (DNA): TGTGCCAGCAGCCCTAGCGGGAGCCCCTACGAGCAGTACTTC. Translated, it gives CASSPSGSPYEQYF. This chain links TRBV7-3 with TRBJ2-7, with 10 bases lining up with TRBD2. This CDR3 is built from 14 residues. The V gene end was trimmed by 5 bases and the J gene end by 2 bases; junction bases not matched to a gene: 3. Per the germline V gene, CDR1 is SGHTA and CDR2 is FQGTGA.

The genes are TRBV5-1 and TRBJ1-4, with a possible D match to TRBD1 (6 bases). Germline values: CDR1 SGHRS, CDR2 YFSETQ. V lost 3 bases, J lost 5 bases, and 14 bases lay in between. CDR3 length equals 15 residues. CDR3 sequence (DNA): TGCGCCAGCAGCTCATCGGGGGGCTCGAATGAAAAACTGTTTTTT. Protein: CASSSSGGSNEKLFF.

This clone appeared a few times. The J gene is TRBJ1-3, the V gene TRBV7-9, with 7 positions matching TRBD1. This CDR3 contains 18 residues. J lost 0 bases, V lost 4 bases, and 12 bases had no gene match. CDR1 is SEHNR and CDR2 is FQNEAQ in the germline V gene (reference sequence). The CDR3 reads CASSSGVTGHSSGNTIYF. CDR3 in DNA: TGTGCCAGCAGCTCGGGGGTGACAGGGCACTCCTCTGGAAACACCATATATTTT.

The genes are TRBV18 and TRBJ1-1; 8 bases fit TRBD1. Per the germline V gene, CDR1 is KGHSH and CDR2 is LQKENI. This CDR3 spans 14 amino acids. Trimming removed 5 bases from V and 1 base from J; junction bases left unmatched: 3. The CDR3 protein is CASSGQGGNTEAFF. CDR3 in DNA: TGTGCCAGCTCAGGACAGGGCGGGAACACTGAAGCTTTCTTT. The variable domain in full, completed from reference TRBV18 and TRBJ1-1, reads NAGVMQNPRHLVRRRGQEARLRCSPMKGHSHVYWYRQLPEEGLKFMVYLQKENIIDESGMPKERFSAEFPKEGPSILRIQQVVRGDSAAYFCASSGQGGNTEAFFGQGTRLTVV.

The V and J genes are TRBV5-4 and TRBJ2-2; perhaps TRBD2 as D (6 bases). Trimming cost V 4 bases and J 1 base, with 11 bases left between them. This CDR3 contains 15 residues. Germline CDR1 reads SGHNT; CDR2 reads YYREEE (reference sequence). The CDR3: CASSLPGRNTGELFF. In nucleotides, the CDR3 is TGTGCCAGCAGCCTCCCCGGGAGGAACACCGGGGAGCTGTTTTTT.

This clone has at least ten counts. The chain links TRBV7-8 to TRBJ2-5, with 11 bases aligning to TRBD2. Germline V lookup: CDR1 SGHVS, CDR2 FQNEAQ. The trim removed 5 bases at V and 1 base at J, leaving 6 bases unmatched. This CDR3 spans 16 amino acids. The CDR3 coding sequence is TGTGCCAGCAGCCCACGGACTAGCGGGTCCCAAGAGACCCAGTACTTC. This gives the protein CASSPRTSGSQETQYF.

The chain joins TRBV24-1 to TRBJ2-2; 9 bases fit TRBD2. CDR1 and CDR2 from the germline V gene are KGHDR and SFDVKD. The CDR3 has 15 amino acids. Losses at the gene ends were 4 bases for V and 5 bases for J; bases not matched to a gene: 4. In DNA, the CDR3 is TGTGCCACCAGTGACCCCGCGGGGGGGACCGGGGAGCTGTTTTTT. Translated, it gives CATSDPAGGTGELFF.

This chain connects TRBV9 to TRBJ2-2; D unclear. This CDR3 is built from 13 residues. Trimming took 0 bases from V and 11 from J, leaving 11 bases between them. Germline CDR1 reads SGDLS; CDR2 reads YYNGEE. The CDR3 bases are TGTGCCAGCAGCGTAGTCCCTCTCGGTGAGCTGTTTTTT. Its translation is CASSVVPLGELFF.

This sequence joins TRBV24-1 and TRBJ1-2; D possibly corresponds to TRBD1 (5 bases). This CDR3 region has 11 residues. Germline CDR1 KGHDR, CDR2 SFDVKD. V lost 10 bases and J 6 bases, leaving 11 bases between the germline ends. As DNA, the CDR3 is TGTGCCACGCCAGGGCCCCATGGCTACACCTTC. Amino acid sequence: CATPGPHGYTF.

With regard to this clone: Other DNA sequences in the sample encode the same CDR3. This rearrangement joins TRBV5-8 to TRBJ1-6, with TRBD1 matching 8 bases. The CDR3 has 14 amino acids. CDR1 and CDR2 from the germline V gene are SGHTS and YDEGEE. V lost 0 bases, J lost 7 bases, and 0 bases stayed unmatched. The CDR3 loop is CASSLDRGNSPLHF. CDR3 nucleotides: TGTGCCAGCAGCTTGGACAGGGGGAATTCACCCCTCCACTTT.

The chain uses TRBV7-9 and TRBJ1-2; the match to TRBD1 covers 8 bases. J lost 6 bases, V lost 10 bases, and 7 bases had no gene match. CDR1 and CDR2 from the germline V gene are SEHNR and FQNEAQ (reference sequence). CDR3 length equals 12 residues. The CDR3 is CATSQGADGYTF. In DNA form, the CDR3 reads TGTGCCACGAGCCAGGGGGCGGATGGCTACACCTTC.

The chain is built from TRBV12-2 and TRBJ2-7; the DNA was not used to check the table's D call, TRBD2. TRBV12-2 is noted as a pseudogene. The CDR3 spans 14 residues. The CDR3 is CAGEVAGGPHEQYF. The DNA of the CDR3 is TGTGCCGGGGAGGTAGCGGGGGGGCCCCACGAGCAGTACTTC.

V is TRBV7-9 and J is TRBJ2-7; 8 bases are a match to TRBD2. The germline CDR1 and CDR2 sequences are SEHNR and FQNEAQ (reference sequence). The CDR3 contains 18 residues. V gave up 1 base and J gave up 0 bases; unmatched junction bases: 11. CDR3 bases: TGTGCCAGCAGCTTAGGCTCCGGACTAGCTGACAGCTCCTACGAGCAGTACTTC. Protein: CASSLGSGLADSSYEQYF. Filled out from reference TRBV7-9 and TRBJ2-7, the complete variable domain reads DTGVSQNPRHKITKRGQNVTFRCDPISEHNRLYWYRQTLGQGPEFLTYFQNEAQLEKSRLLSDRFSAERPKGSFSTLEIQRTEQGDSAMYLCASSLGSGLADSSYEQYFGPGTRLTVT.

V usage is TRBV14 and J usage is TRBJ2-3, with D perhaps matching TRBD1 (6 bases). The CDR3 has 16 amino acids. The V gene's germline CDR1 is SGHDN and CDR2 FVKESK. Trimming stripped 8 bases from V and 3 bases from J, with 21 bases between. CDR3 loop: CASSATGTFFTDTQYF. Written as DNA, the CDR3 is TGTGCCAGCTCGGCGACGGGGACATTCTTTACAGATACGCAGTATTTT.

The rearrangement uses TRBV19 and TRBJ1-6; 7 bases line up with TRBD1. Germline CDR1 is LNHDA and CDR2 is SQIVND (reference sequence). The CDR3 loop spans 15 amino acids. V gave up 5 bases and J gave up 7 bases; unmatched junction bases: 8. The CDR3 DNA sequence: TGTGCCAGTAGTTCCTGGGACAGACAAAATTCACCCCTCCACTTT. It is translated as CASSSWDRQNSPLHF. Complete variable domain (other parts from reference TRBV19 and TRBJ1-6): DGGITQSPKYLFRKEGQNVTLSCEQNLNHDAMYWYRQDPGQGLRLIYYSQIVNDFQKGDIAEGYSVSREKKESFPLTVTSAQKNPTAFYLCASSSWDRQNSPLHFGNGTRLTVT.

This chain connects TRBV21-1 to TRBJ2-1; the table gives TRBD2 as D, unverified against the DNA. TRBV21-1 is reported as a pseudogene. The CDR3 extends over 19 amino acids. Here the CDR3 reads CASSKEGLAGISSYNEQFF. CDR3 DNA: TGTGCCAGCAGCAAAGAGGGACTAGCGGGAATTAGCTCCTACAATGAGCAGTTCTTC.

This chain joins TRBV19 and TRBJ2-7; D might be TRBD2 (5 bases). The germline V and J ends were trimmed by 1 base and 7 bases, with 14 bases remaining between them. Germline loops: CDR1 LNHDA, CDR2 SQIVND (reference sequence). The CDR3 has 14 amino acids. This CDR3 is CASSIGRAYGEQYF. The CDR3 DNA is TGTGCCAGTAGTATAGGGCGGGCCTACGGGGAGCAGTACTTC.

CDR3 DNA: TGTGCCAGCAGCGTTACTAGCGGGGGGCCTACCGGGGAGCTGTTTTTT. It encodes CASSVTSGGPTGELFF. The chain recombines TRBV7-9 with TRBJ2-2; the match to TRBD2 covers 12 bases. After removal of 5 bases from V and 5 bases from J, the junction contained 6 bases not matched to a gene. The CDR3 contains 16 residues. Germline loops: CDR1 SEHNR, CDR2 FQNEAQ (reference sequence).

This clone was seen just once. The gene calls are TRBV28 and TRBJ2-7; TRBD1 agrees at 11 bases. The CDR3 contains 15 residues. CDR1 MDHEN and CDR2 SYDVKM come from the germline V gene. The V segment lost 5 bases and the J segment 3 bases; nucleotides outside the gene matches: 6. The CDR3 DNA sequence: TGTGCCAGCAGTCCCACCGGGACAGGGGGCTACGAGCAGTACTTC. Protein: CASSPTGTGGYEQYF.

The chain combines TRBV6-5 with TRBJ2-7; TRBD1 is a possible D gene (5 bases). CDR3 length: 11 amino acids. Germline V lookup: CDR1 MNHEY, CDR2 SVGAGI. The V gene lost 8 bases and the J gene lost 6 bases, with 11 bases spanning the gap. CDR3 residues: CASAQGGEQYF. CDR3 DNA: TGTGCCAGCGCGCAGGGCGGCGAGCAGTACTTC.

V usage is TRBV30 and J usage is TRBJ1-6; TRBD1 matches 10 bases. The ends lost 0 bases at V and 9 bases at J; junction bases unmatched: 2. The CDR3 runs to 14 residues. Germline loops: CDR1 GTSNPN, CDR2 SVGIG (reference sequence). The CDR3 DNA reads TGTGCCTGGAGTGTGGGGGACAGGGGTTCACCCCTCCACTTT. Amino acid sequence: CAWSVGDRGSPLHF.

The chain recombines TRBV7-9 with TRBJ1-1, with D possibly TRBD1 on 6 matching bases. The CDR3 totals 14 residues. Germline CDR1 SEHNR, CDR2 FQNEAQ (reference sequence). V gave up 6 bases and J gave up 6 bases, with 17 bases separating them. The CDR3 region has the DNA TGTGCCAGCAGTCAACCAACAGGGAAGGCTGAAGCTTTCTTT. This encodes CASSQPTGKAEAFF. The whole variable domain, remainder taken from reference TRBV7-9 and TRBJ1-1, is DTGVSQNPRHKITKRGQNVTFRCDPISEHNRLYWYRQTLGQGPEFLTYFQNEAQLEKSRLLSDRFSAERPKGSFSTLEIQRTEQGDSAMYLCASSQPTGKAEAFFGQGTRLTVV.

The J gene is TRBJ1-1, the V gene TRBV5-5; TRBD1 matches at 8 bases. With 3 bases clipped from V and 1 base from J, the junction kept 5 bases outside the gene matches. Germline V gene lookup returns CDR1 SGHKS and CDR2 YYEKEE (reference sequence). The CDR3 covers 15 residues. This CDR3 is CASSWQDRGNTEAFF. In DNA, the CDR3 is TGTGCCAGCAGCTGGCAAGACAGGGGGAACACTGAAGCTTTCTTT.

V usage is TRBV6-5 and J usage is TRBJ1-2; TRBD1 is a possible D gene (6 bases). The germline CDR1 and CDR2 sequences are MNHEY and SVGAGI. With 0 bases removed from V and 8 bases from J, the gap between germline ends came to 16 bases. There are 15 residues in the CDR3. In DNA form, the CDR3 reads TGTGCCAGCAGTTACTCGGGGGCGCGGGTCGAAGGCTACACCTTC. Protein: CASSYSGARVEGYTF.

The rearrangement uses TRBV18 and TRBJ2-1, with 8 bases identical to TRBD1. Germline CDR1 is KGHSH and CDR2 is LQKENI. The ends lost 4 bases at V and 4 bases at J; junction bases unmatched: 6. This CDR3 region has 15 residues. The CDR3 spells CASSLRTGTYNEQFF. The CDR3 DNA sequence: TGTGCCAGCTCACTTCGGACAGGGACGTACAATGAGCAGTTCTTC.

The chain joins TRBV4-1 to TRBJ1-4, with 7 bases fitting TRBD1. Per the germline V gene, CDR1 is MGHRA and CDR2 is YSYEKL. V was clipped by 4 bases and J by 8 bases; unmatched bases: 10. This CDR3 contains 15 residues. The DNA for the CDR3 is TGCGCCAGCAGCCCCCTGGGCAGGGGGGAAGAAAAACTGTTTTTT. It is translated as CASSPLGRGEEKLFF.

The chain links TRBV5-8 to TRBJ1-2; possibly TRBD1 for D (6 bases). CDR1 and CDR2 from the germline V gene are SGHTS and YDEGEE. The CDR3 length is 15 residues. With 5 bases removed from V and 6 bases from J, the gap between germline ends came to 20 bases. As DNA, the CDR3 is TGTGCCAGCAGATATCAAAATGGCAGGGGAAATGGCTACACCTTC. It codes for CASRYQNGRGNGYTF.

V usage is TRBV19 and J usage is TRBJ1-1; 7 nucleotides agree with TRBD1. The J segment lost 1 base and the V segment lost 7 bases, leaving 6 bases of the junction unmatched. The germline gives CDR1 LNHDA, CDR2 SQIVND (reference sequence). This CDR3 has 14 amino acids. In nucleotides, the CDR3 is TGTGCCAGTACCCCGGGACAGACGAACACTGAAGCTTTCTTT. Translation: CASTPGQTNTEAFF.

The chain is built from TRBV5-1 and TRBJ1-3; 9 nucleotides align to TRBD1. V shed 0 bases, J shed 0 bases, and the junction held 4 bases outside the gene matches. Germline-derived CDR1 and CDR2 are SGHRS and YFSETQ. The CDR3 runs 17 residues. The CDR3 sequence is CASSLAPGQGSGNTIYF. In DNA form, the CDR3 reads TGCGCCAGCAGCTTGGCCCCGGGACAGGGCTCTGGAAACACCATATATTTT.

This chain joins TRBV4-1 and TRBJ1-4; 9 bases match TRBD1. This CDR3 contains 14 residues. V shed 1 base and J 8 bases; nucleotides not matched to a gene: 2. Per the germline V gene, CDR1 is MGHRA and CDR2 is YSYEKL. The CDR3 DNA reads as TGCGCCAGCAGCCAAGGGACAGGGGTAGAAAAACTGTTTTTT. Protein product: CASSQGTGVEKLFF.

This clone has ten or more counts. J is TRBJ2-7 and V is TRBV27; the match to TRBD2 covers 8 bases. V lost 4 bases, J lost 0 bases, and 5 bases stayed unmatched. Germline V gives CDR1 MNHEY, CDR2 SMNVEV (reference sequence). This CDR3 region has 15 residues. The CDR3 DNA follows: TGTGCCAGCAGTTCCCTCGGGAGGGCCTCCTACGAGCAGTACTTC. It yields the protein CASSSLGRASYEQYF.